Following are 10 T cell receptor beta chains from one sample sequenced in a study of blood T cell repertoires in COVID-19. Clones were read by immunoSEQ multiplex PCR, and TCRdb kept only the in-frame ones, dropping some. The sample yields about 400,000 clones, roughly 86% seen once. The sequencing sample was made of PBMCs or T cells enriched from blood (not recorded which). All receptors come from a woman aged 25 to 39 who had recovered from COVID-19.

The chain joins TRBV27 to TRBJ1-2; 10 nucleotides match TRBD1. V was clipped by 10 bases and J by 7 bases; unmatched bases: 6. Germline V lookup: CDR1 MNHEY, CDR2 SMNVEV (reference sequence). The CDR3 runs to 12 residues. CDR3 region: CAIRTGGLGYTF. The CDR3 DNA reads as TGTGCCATAAGGACAGGGGGACTTGGCTACACCTTC.

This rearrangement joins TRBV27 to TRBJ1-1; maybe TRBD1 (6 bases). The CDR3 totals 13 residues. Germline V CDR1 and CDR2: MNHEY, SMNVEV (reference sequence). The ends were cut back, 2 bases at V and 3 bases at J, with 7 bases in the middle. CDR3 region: CASSLQGYTEAFF. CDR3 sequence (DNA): TGTGCCAGCAGTTTACAGGGGTACACTGAAGCTTTCTTT.

CDR3: CASSQSRANYGYTF. CDR3 bases: TGTGCCAGCAGCCAATCGCGGGCCAACTATGGCTACACCTTC. The chain is built from TRBV16 and TRBJ1-2; D is undetermined. The V end was cut by 0 bases, the J end by 2 bases, with 7 bases between. Germline values: CDR1 KGHSY, CDR2 FQNENV. The CDR3 runs to 14 residues.

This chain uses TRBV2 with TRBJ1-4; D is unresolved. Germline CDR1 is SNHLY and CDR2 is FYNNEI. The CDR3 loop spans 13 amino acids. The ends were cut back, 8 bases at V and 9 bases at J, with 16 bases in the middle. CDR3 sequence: CASAATSSKKLFF. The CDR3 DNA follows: TGTGCCAGCGCTGCTACTTCCTCCAAAAAACTGTTTTTT. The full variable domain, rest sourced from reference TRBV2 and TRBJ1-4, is EPEVTQTPSHQVTQMGQEVILRCVPISNHLYFYWYRQILGQKVEFLVSFYNNEISEKSEIFDDQFSVERPDGSNFTLKIRSTKLEDSAMYFCASAATSSKKLFFGSGTQLSVL.

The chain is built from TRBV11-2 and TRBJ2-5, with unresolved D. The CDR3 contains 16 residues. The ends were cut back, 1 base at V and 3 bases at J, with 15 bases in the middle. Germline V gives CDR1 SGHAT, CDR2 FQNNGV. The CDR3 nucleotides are TGTGCCAGCAGCTTAGGTGGCCTAGTTTTTGAAGAGACCCAGTACTTC. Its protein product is CASSLGGLVFEETQYF.

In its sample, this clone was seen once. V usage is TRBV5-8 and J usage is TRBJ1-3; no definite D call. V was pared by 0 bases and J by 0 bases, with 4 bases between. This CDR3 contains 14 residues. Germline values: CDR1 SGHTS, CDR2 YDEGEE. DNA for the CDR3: TGTGCCAGCAGCTTGGACAACTCTGGAAACACCATATATTTT. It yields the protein CASSLDNSGNTIYF.

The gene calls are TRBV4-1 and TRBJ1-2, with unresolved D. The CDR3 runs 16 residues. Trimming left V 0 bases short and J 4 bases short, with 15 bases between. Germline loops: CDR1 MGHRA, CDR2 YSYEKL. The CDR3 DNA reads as TGCGCCAGCAGCCAAGAAATGAGGCTCCTTGTCTATGGCTACACCTTC. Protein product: CASSQEMRLLVYGYTF.

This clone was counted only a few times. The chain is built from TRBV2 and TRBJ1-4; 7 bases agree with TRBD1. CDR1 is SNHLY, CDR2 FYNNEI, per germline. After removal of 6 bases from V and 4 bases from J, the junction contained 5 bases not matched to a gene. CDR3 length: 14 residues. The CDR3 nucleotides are TGTGCCAGCAGCCCCAACAGGGGTAATGAAAAACTGTTTTTT. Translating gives CASSPNRGNEKLFF.

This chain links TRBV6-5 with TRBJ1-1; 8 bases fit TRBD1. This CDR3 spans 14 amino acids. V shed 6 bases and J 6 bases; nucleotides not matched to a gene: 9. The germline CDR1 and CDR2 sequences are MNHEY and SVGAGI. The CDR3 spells CASSLDRVISEAFF. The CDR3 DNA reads TGTGCCAGCAGCTTGGACAGGGTTATCTCTGAAGCTTTCTTT.

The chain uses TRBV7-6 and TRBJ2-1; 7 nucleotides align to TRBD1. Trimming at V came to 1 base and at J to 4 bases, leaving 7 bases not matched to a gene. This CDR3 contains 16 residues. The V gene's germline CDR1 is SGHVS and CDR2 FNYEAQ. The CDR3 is CASSLDPDRLYNEQFF. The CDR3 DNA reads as TGTGCCAGCAGCTTAGACCCGGACAGGTTATACAATGAGCAGTTCTTC.